This TCR beta chain was captured by sequencing in a study of breast tumors, draining lymph nodes, adjacent tissues. Samples came from axillary lymph nodes draining the breast cancer. TCRdb independently ran MiXCR on the multiplex PCR reads; one entry per CDR3 protein. Here the sample spans approximately 140,000 distinct CDR3 sequences, roughly 33% being singletons. The CDR3 runs to 14 residues. Germline V gives CDR1 SGHRS, CDR2 YFSETQ. Study-wide findings and caveats: The lymph node origin of tumor T cells was framed as consistent with a hypothesis, not demonstrated.

To note about this clonotype: Antigen: not known. A much larger clone lies a single base off, so this may be a read error.

The TCR sequence derives from a female donor with breast cancer. Some clones in this sample may be carry-over from other donors' samples. Sequencing was done on a sample of axillary lymph node tissue. The chain combines TRBV5-1 with TRBJ1-5, with unresolved D. CDR3 in amino acids: CASSLGDSNHPQHF. CDR3 nucleotide sequence: TGCGCCAGCAGCTTAGGCGATAGCAATCACCCCCAGCATTTT.